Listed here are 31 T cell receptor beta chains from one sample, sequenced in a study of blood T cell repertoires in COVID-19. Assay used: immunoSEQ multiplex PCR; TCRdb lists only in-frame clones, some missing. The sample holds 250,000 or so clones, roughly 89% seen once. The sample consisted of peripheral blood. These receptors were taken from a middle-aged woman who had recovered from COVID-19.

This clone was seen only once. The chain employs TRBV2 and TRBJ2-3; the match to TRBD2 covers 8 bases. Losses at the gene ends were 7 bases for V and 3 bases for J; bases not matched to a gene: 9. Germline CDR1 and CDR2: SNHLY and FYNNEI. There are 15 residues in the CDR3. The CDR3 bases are TGTGCCAGCAATGACGGGAGGGCCTTGACAGATACGCAGTATTTT. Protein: CASNDGRALTDTQYF.

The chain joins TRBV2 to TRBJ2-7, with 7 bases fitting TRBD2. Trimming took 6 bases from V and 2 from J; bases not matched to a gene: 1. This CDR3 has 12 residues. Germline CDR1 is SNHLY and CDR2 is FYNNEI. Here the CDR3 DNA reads TGTGCCAGCAGGGCGGGGGCCTACGAGCAGTACTTC. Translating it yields CASRAGAYEQYF. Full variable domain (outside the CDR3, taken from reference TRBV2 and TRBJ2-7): EPEVTQTPSHQVTQMGQEVILRCVPISNHLYFYWYRQILGQKVEFLVSFYNNEISEKSEIFDDQFSVERPDGSNFTLKIRSTKLEDSAMYFCASRAGAYEQYFGPGTRLTVT.

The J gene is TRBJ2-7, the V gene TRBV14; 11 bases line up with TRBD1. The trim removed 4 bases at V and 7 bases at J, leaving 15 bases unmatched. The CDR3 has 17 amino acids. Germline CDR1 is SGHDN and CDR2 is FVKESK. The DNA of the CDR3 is TGTGCCAGCAGCCGCATTGGCACGGACAGGGGGCGTGGAGAGCAGTACTTC. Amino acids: CASSRIGTDRGRGEQYF. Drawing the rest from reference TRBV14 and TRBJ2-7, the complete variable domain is EAGVTQFPSHSVIEKGQTVTLRCDPISGHDNLYWYRRVMGKEIKFLLHFVKESKQDESGMPNNRFLAERTGGTYSTLKVQPAELEDSGVYFCASSRIGTDRGRGEQYFGPGTRLTVT.

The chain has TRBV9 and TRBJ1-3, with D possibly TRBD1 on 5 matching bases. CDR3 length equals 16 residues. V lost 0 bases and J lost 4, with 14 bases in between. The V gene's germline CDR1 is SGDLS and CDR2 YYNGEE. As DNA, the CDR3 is TGTGCCAGCAGCGTAGCTCCAGGGAATTTAGGAAACACCATATATTTT. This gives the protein CASSVAPGNLGNTIYF.

CDR3 nucleotide sequence: TGTGCCATCAGCCCGGACAGGGCCCCATCTGGGGTGAACACTGAAGCTTTCTTT. It translates to CAISPDRAPSGVNTEAFF. The chain joins TRBV10-3 to TRBJ1-1, with TRBD1 matching over 8 bases. The CDR3 totals 18 residues. Trimming at V came to 6 bases and at J to 0 bases, leaving 15 bases not matched to a gene. Germline V gives CDR1 ENHRY, CDR2 SYGVKD.

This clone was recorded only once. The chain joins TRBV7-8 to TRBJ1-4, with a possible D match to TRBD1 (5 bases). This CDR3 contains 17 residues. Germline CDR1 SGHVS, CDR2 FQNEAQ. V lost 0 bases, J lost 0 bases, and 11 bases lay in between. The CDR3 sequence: CASSLAGGSATNEKLFF. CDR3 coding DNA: TGTGCCAGCAGCTTAGCTGGGGGGAGTGCAACTAATGAAAAACTGTTTTTT.

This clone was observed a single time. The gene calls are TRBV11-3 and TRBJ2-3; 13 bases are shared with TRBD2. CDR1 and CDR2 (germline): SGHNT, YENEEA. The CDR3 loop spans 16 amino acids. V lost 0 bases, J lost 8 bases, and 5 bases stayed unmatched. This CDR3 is CASSLDPGLAGTTQYF. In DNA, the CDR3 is TGTGCCAGCAGCTTAGATCCGGGACTAGCGGGAACTACGCAGTATTTT. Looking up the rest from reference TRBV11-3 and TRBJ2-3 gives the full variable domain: EAGVVQSPRYKIIEKKQPVAFWCNPISGHNTLYWYLQNLGQGPELLIRYENEEAVDDSQLPKDRFSAERLKGVDSTLKIQPAELGDSAVYLCASSLDPGLAGTTQYFGPGTRLTVL.

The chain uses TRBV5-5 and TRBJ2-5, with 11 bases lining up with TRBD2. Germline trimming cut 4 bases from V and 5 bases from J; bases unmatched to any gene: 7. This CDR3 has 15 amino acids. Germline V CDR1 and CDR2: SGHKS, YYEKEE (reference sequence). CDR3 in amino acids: CASSAGTSGGETQYF. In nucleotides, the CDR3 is TGTGCCAGCAGCGCCGGGACTAGCGGCGGGGAGACCCAGTACTTC.

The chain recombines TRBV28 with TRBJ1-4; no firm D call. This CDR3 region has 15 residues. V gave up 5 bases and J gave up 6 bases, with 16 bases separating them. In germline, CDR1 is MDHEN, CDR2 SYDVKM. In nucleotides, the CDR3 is TGTGCCAGCAGTGAACACGGCGAGGGCGATGAAAAACTGTTTTTT. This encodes CASSEHGEGDEKLFF.

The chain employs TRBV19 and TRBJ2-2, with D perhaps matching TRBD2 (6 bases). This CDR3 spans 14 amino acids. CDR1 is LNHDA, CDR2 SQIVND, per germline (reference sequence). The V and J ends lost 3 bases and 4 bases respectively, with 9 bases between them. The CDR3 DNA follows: TGTGCCAGTAGTATCCGCGGGGTCACCGGGGAGCTGTTTTTT. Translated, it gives CASSIRGVTGELFF.

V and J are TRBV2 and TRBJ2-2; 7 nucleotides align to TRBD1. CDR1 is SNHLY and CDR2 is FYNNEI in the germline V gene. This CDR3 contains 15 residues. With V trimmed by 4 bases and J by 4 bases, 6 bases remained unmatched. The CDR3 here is CASSGDRFFTGELFF. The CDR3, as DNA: TGTGCCAGCAGTGGGGACAGATTTTTCACCGGGGAGCTGTTTTTT.

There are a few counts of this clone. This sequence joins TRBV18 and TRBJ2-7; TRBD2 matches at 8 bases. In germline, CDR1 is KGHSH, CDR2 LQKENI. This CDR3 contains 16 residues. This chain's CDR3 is CATAGPAGAPGDEQYF. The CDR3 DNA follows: TGTGCTACCGCCGGGCCAGCGGGAGCGCCGGGTGACGAGCAGTACTTC.

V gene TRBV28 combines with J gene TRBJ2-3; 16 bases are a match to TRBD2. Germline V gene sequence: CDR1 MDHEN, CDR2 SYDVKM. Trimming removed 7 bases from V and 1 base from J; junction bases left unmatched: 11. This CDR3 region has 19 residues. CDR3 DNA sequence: TGTGCCAGCACCCCTGGGGGACTAGCGGGAGGGAAGGGCACAGATACGCAGTATTTT. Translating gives CASTPGGLAGGKGTDTQYF.

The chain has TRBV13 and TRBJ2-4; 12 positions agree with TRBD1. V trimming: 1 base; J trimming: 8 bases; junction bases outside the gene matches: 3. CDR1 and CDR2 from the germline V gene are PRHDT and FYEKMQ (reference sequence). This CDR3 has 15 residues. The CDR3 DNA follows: TGTGCCAGCAGCTTAGAGGGGACAGGGGGCCACATTCAGTACTTC. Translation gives CASSLEGTGGHIQYF.

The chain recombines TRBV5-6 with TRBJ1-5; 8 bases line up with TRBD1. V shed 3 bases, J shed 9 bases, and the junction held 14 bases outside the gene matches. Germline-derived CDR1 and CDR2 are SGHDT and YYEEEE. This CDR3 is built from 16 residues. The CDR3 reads CASSSRQGSASGPQHF. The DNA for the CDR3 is TGTGCCAGCAGCTCCCGACAGGGGTCGGCGAGTGGGCCCCAGCATTTT.

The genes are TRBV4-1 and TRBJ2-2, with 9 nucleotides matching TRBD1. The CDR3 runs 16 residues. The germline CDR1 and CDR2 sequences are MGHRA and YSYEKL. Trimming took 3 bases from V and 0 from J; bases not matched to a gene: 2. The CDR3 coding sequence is TGCGCCAGCAGCCAGGGACAGGGAGCGAACACCGGGGAGCTGTTTTTT. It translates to CASSQGQGANTGELFF.

The CDR3 spells CASSLVVVNTEAFF. CDR3 DNA: TGTGCCAGCAGCTTAGTCGTTGTGAACACTGAAGCTTTCTTT. The genes are TRBV7-2 and TRBJ1-1, with D unclear. This CDR3 spans 14 amino acids. Trimming took 1 base from V and 0 from J, leaving 6 bases between them. Germline-derived CDR1 and CDR2 are SGHTA and FQGNSA. Full variable domain (outside the CDR3, taken from reference TRBV7-2 and TRBJ1-1): GAGVSQSPSNKVTEKGKDVELRCDPISGHTALYWYRQSLGQGLEFLIYFQGNSAPDKSGLPSDRFSAERTGGSVSTLTIQRTQQEDSAVYLCASSLVVVNTEAFFGQGTRLTVV.

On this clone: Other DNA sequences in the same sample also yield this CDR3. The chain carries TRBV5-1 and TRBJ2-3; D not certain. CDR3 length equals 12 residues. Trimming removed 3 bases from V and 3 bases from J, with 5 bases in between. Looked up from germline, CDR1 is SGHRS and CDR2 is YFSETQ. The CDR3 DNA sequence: TGCGCCAGCAGCTCCGGGACAGATACGCAGTATTTT. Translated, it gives CASSSGTDTQYF. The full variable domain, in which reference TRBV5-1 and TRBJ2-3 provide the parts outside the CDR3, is KAGVTQTPRYLIKTRGQQVTLSCSPISGHRSVSWYQQTPGQGLQFLFEYFSETQRNKGNFPGRFSGRQFSNSRSEMNVSTLELGDSALYLCASSSGTDTQYFGPGTRLTVL.

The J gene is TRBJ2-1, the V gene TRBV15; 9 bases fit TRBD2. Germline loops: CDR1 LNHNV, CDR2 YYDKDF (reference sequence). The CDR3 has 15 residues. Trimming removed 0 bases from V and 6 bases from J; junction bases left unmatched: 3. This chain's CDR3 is CATSRDRTSANEQFF. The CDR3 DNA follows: TGTGCCACCAGCAGAGATAGGACTAGCGCCAATGAGCAGTTCTTC.

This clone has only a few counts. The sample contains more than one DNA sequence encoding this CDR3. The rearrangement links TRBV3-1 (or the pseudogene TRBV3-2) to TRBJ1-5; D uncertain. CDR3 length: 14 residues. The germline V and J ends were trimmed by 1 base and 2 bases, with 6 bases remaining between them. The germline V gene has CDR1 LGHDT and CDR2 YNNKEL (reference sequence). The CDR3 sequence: CASSQGGGNQPQHF. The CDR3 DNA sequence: TGTGCCAGCAGCCAAGGCGGGGGCAATCAGCCCCAGCATTTT.

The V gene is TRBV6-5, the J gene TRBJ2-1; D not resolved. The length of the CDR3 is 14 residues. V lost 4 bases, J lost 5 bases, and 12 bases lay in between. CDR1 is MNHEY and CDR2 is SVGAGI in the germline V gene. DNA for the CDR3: TGTGCCAGCAGTTCCGGGTCGAACAACAATGAGCAGTTCTTC. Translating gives CASSSGSNNNEQFF.

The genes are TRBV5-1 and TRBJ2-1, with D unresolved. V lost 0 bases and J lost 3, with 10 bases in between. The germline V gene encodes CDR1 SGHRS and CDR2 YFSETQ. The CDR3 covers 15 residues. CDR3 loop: CASSLGQASYNEQFF. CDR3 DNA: TGCGCCAGCAGCTTGGGGCAGGCCAGCTACAATGAGCAGTTCTTC.

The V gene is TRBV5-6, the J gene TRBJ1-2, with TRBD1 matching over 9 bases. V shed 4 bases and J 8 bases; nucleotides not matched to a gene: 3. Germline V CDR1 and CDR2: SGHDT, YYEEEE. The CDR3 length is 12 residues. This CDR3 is CASSRQGDGYTF. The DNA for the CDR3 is TGTGCCAGCAGCCGACAGGGGGACGGCTACACCTTC.

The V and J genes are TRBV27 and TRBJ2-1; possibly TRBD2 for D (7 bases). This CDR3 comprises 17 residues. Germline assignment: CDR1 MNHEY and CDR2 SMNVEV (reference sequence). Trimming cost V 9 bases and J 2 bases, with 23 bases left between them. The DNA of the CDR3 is TGTGCCAGTCGGAATGCGGGGGCCCGAACCCCCTACAATGAGCAGTTCTTC. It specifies CASRNAGARTPYNEQFF.

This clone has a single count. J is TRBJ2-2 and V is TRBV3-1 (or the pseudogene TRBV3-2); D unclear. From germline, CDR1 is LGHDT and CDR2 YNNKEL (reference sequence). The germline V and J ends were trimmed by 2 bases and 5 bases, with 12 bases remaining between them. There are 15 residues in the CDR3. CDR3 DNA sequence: TGTGCCAGCAGCCAACTAAATGCGGCGACCGGGGAGCTGTTTTTT. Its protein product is CASSQLNAATGELFF.

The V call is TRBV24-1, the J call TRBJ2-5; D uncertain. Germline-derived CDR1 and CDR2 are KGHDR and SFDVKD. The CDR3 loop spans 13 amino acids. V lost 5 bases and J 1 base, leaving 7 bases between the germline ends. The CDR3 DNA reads TGTGCCACCAGTGGAGAGTTCCAAGAGACCCAGTACTTC. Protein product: CATSGEFQETQYF.

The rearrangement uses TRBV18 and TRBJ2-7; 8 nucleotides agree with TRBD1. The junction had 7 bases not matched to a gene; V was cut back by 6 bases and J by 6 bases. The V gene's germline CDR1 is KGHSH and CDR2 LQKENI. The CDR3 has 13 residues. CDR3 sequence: CASSEGTGSEQYF. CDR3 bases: TGTGCCAGCTCGGAAGGGACAGGCTCCGAGCAGTACTTC.

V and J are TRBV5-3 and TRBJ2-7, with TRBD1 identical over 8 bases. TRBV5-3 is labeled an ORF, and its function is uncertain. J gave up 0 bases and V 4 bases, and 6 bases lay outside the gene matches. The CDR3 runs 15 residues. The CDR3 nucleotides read TGTGCCAGAAGCGTCCGGGACAGGCACTCCTACGAGCAGTACTTC. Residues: CARSVRDRHSYEQYF.

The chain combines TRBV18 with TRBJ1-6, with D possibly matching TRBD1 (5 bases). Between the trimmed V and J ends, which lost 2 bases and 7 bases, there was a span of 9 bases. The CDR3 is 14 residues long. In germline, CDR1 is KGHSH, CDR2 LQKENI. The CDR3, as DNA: TGTGCCAGCTCACCAGCGGGGGAAAATTCACCCCTCCACTTT. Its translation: CASSPAGENSPLHF.

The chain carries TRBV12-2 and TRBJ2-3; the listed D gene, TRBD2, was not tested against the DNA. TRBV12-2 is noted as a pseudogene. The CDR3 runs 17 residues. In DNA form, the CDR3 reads TGTGCAAGTCGAAGAACCGGGACTAGCGGTAGCACAGATACGCAGTATTTT. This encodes CASRRTGTSGSTDTQYF.

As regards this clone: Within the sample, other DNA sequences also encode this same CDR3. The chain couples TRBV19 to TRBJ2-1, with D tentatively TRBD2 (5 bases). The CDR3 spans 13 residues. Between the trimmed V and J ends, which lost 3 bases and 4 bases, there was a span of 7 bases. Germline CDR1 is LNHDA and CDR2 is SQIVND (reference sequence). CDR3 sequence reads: CASSIGGYNEQFF. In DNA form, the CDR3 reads TGTGCCAGTAGTATTGGAGGTTACAATGAGCAGTTCTTC.